This T cell receptor (beta chain) comes out of a study of T-cell reconstitution after alpha-beta-depleted transplantation in children. Overall study findings and caveats: Approximately two months post-transplant, alpha-beta T cells reportedly originated from several hundred expanded graft clones. Among T cells one year after transplant, newly produced cells accounted for most counts and diversity. Several patients had high TCRbeta diversity at day 60; it came from surviving recipient T cells and thymic progenitors.

This clonotype was counted at least ten times. Its antigen remains unknown. Germline loops: CDR1 GTSNPN, CDR2 SVGIG (reference sequence). The CDR3 is made up of 16 amino acids. Trimming cost V 0 bases and J 3 bases, with 15 bases left between them. Preparation of the TCRbeta library used unique molecular identifiers. TCRdb recomputed calls from the PCR reads with MiXCR, one row per CDR3 protein. The data contain roughly 400,000 distinct CDR3 sequences, approximately 42% of them singletons. This rearrangement joins TRBV30 to TRBJ2-1; D perhaps matches TRBD2 (5 bases). Source: PBMCs, taken before TCRalphabeta/CD19-depleted stem cell transplant. This clonotype originated in a girl aged 2-10 years with aplastic anemia, due to receive a stem cell transplant. The CDR3 sequence is CAWSVARVRVYNEQFF. CDR3 in DNA: TGTGCCTGGAGTGTTGCCCGGGTGCGGGTCTACAATGAGCAGTTCTTC.